The 9 T cell receptor beta chains presented below share a single source sample, sequenced in a study of OX40 agonist ivuxolimab in advanced cancers. Profiled with immunoSEQ multiplex PCR; TCRdb holds only in-frame clones, not every one. This sample has roughly 100,000 clones; approximately 90% occur once, and the top ten carry roughly 0.5%. Source: CD4+ or CD8+ T cells sorted from blood, taken in a trial of the OX40 agonist ivuxolimab. The source of these receptors is an adult with an advanced solid tumor such as melanoma, head and neck, liver or kidney cancer.

The gene calls are TRBV9 and TRBJ2-2; tentative D call: TRBD2 (6 bases). The CDR3 sequence is 14 residues long. Germline loops: CDR1 SGDLS, CDR2 YYNGEE. V lost 2 bases and J 7 bases, leaving 12 bases between the germline ends. As DNA, the CDR3 is TGTGCCAGCAGCGTCGGGGGAGCCTTCGGGGAGCTGTTTTTT. Its protein is CASSVGGAFGELFF.

This chain uses TRBV4-3 with TRBJ2-5; perhaps TRBD1 as D (5 bases). The CDR3 sequence is 14 residues long. With 1 base removed from V and 5 bases from J, the gap between germline ends came to 11 bases. The germline V gene has CDR1 LGHNA and CDR2 YSLEER. The CDR3 loop is CASSQGQGLETQYF. The CDR3 DNA sequence: TGCGCCAGCAGCCAAGGGCAGGGCCTGGAGACCCAGTACTTC.

The J gene is TRBJ1-1, the V gene TRBV28; D is unclear. Trimming removed 2 bases from V and 3 bases from J, with 4 bases in between. This CDR3 contains 12 residues. Germline V gene data show CDR1 as MDHEN and CDR2 as SYDVKM. The CDR3: CASSLIHTEAFF. The CDR3 DNA sequence: TGTGCCAGCAGTTTAATTCACACTGAAGCTTTCTTT.

V gene TRBV5-5 combines with J gene TRBJ1-5, with a tentative D call TRBD1 (6 bases). This CDR3 is 14 amino acids long. Trimming removed 1 base from V and 4 bases from J, with 9 bases in between. Germline assignment: CDR1 SGHKS and CDR2 YYEKEE (reference sequence). In DNA form, the CDR3 reads TGTGCCAGCAGCTTGTTAACAGGGAATCAGCCCCAGCATTTT. Its translation is CASSLLTGNQPQHF.

This clone was seen once. The genes are TRBV6-6 and TRBJ1-1; possibly TRBD1 for D (5 bases). V was cut by 5 bases and J by 2 bases, with 12 bases left in between. Germline CDR1 is MNHNY and CDR2 is SVGAGI (reference sequence). This CDR3 comprises 14 residues. CDR3 amino acids: CASSGAGDNTEAFF. CDR3 DNA: TGTGCCAGCAGTGGGGCGGGGGATAACACTGAAGCTTTCTTT.

This clone was observed once. The V and J genes are TRBV7-9 and TRBJ2-2, with 13 bases matching TRBD2. Trimming took 5 bases from V and 2 from J; bases not matched to a gene: 8. This CDR3 contains 18 residues. The germline gives CDR1 SEHNR, CDR2 FQNEAQ (reference sequence). Here the CDR3 DNA reads TGTGCCAGCAGCCTAGGACTAGCGGGGGCCCTAAACACCGGGGAGCTGTTTTTT. Its protein is CASSLGLAGALNTGELFF.

The table lists this clone with a count of one. The J gene is TRBJ2-4, the V gene TRBV19; tentative D call: TRBD2 (5 bases). Per the germline V gene, CDR1 is LNHDA and CDR2 is SQIVND (reference sequence). CDR3 length: 18 residues. The V end lost 3 bases, the J end lost 1 base, and 19 bases lay between the germline ends. The CDR3 loop reads CASSILLTRIGAKNIQYF. CDR3 DNA sequence: TGTGCCAGTAGTATTCTCCTCACTAGAATAGGGGCCAAAAACATTCAGTACTTC.

This sequence joins TRBV19 and TRBJ2-3; TRBD1 agrees at 8 bases. CDR3 length: 16 amino acids. V was pared by 5 bases and J by 3 bases, with 10 bases of the junction left unmatched. Germline loops: CDR1 LNHDA, CDR2 SQIVND (reference sequence). CDR3 in amino acids: CASSPGPGTGTDTQYF. The CDR3 coding sequence is TGTGCCAGTAGTCCCGGGCCCGGGACAGGAACAGATACGCAGTATTTT.

The chain links TRBV6-6 to TRBJ2-7, with 7 bases lining up with TRBD1. The J segment lost 7 bases and the V segment lost 2 bases, leaving 8 bases of the junction unmatched. From germline, CDR1 is MNHNY and CDR2 SVGAGI (reference sequence). This CDR3 region has 14 residues. Here the CDR3 DNA reads TGTGCCAGCAGTTACGACGGACAGGCTAGAGAGCAGTACTTC. Translating it yields CASSYDGQAREQYF.